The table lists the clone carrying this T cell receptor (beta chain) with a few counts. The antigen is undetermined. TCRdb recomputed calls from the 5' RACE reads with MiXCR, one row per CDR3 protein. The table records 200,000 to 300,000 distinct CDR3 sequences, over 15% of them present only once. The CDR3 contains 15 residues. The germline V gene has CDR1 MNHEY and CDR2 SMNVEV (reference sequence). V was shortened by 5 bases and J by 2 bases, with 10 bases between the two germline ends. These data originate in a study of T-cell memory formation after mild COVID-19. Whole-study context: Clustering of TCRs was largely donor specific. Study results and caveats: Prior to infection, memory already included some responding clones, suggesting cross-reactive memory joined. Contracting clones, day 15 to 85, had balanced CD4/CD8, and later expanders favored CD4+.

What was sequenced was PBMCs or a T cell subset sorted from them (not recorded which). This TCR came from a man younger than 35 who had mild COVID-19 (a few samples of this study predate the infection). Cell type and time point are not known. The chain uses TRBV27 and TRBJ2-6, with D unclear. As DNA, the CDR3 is TGTGCCAGCAGTCCGAGACCAACTGGGGCCAACGTCCTGACTTTC. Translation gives CASSPRPTGANVLTF.